This TCR beta chain was sequenced during a study of T-cell reconstitution after alpha-beta-depleted transplantation in children. On this clonotype: Its antigen remains unknown.

Points from the study as a whole: Reportedly, roughly two months post-transplant, alpha-beta T cells arose from several hundred expanded graft clones. In some patients, recipient T cells and intrathymic progenitors surviving conditioning explained high day-60 diversity.

The CDR3 is made up of 12 amino acids. CDR1 is SNHLY, CDR2 FYNNEI, per germline. Trimming removed 8 bases at V and 8 bases at J, with 15 bases between. Library preparation (for TCRbeta) was performed with unique molecular identifiers. TCRdb ran MiXCR on the PCR reads and lists one entry per CDR3 protein. The sample contains approximately 650,000 distinct CDR3 sequences, roughly 14% of which appear only once. This rearrangement joins TRBV2 to TRBJ1-2; D might be TRBD1 (6 bases). The material was PBMCs, obtained before TCRalphabeta/CD19-depleted stem cell transplant. The receptor comes from a girl aged 2 to 9 with congenital amegakaryocytic thrombocytopenia, due to receive a stem cell transplant. The CDR3 sequence is CASEGGGRGYTF. The CDR3 nucleotides read TGTGCCAGCGAAGGAGGGGGGAGAGGCTACACCTTC. Looking up the rest from reference TRBV2 and TRBJ1-2 gives the full variable domain: EPEVTQTPSHQVTQMGQEVILRCVPISNHLYFYWYRQILGQKVEFLVSFYNNEISEKSEIFDDQFSVERPDGSNFTLKIRSTKLEDSAMYFCASEGGGRGYTFGSGTRLTVV.